The text below deals with one T cell receptor (beta chain). This entry comes from a study of technical replicates of blood from four donors. Only in-frame clones appear in the TCRdb table, and some are missing; sequencing was by immunoSEQ multiplex PCR. The sample holds 85,000 to 100,000 clones, about 94% seen once. The CDR3 is 13 amino acids. CDR1 is SNHLY, CDR2 FYNNEI, per germline. V dropped 5 bases and J dropped 5 bases, with 10 bases sitting between them. The origin of this receptor is a human donor in good health. The sample consisted of T cells isolated from PBMCs. This sequence joins TRBV2 and TRBJ1-5; the D is unclear. For the CDR3, the DNA is TGTGCCAGCAGTTACACCGGGGATCAGCCCCAGCATTTT. It yields the protein CASSYTGDQPQHF. Full variable domain (outside the CDR3, taken from reference TRBV2 and TRBJ1-5): EPEVTQTPSHQVTQMGQEVILRCVPISNHLYFYWYRQILGQKVEFLVSFYNNEISEKSEIFDDQFSVERPDGSNFTLKIRSTKLEDSAMYFCASSYTGDQPQHFGDGTRLSIL.